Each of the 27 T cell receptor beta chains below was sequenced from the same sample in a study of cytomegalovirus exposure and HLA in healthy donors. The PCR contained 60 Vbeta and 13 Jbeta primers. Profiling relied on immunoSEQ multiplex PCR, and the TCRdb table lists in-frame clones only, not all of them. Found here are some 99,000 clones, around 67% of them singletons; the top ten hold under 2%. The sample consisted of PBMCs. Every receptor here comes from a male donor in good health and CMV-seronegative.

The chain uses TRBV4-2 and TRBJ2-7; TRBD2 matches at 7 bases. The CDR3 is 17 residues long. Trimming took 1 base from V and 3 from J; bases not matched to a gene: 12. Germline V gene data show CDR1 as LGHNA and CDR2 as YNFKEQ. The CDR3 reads CASSQAMDGGRNYEQYF. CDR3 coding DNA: TGTGCCAGCAGCCAAGCAATGGACGGCGGGAGAAACTACGAGCAGTACTTC.

DNA of the CDR3: TGTGCCAGCAGTTTCTCCCGCGTAGTCAGAGGAGAGCAGTACTTC. This translates into CASSFSRVVRGEQYF. The chain combines TRBV6-5 with TRBJ2-7; no clear D gene. The ends were cut back, 4 bases at V and 7 bases at J, with 20 bases in the middle. This CDR3 is 15 amino acids long. Germline loops: CDR1 MNHEY, CDR2 SVGAGI.

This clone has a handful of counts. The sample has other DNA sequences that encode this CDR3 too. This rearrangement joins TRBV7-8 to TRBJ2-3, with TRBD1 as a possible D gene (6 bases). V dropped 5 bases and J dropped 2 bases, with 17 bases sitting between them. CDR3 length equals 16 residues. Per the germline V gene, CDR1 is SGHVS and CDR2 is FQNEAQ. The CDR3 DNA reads TGTGCCAGCAGCCCAAATAATGGGGGCGTCACAGATACGCAGTATTTT. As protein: CASSPNNGGVTDTQYF.

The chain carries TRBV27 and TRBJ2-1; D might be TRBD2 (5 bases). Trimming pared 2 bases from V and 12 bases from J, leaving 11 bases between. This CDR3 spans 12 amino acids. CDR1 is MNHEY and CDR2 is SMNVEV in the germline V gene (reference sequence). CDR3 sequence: CASSLPGGSQFF. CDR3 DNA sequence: TGTGCCAGCAGTTTACCAGGAGGATCGCAGTTCTTC.

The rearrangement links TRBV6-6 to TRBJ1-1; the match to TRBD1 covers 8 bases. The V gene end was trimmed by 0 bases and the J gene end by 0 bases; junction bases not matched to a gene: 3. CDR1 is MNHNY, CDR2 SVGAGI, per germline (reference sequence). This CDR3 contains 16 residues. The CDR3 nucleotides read TGTGCCAGCAGTTACTCGGGGACAGGTATGAACACTGAAGCTTTCTTT. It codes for CASSYSGTGMNTEAFF.

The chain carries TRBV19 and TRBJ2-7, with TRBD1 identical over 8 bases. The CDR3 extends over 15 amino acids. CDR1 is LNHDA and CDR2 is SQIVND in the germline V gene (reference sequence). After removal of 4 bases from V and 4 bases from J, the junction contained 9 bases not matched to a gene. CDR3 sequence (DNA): TGTGCCAGTAGTAGGTCTCGGGACAGGTCTTACGAGCAGTACTTC. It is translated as CASSRSRDRSYEQYF.

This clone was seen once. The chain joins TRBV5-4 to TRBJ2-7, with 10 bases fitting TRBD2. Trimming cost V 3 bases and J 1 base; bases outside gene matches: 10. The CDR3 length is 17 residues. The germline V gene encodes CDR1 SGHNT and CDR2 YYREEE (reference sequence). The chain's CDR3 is CASSYGASGSTSYEQYF. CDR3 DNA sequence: TGTGCCAGCAGCTATGGGGCTAGCGGGAGTACATCCTACGAGCAGTACTTC.

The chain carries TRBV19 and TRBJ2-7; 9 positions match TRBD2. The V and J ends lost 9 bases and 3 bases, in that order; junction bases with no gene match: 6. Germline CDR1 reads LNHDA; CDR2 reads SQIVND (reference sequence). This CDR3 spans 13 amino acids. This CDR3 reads CASGLAGDYEQYF. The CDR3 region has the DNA TGTGCCAGCGGCTTAGCGGGGGACTACGAGCAGTACTTC.

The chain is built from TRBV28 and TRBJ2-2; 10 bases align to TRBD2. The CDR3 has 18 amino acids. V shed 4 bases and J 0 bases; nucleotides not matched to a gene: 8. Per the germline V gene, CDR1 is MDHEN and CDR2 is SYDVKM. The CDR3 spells CASSSPLAGIANTGELFF. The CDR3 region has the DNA TGTGCCAGCAGTTCCCCACTAGCGGGGATCGCGAACACCGGGGAGCTGTTTTTT.

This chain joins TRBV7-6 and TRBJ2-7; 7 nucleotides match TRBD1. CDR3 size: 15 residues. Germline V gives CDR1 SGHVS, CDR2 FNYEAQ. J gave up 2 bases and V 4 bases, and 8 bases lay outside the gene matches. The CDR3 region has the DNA TGTGCCAGCAGCTCCCGCCGGGACAGACCCTACGAGCAGTACTTC. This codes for CASSSRRDRPYEQYF.

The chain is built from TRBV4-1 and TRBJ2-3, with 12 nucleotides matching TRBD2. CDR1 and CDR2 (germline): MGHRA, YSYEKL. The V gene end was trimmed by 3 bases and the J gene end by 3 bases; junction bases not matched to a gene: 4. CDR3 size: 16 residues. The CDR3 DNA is TGCGCCAGCAGCCACCGACTAGCGGGAGCAACAGATACGCAGTATTTT. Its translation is CASSHRLAGATDTQYF.

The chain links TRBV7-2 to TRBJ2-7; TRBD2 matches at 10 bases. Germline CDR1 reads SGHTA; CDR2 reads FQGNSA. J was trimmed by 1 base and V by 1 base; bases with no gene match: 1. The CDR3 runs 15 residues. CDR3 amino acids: CASSLGAGGSYEQYF. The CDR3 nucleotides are TGTGCCAGCAGCTTAGGAGCGGGGGGGTCCTACGAGCAGTACTTC.

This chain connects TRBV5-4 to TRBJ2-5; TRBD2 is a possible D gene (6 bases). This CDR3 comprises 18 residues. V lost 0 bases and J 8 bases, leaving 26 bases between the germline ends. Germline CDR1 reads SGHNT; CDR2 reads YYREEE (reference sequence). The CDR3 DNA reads TGTGCCAGCAGCTTGGGGGGAGGCAGAATGATGTACAAGAGAACCCAGTACTTC. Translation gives CASSLGGGRMMYKRTQYF.

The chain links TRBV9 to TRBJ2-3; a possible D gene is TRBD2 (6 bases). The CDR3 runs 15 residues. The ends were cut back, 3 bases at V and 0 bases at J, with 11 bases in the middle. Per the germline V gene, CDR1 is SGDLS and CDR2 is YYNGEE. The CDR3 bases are TGTGCCAGCAGCGGGGACTCGGGGAGCACAGATACGCAGTATTTT. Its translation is CASSGDSGSTDTQYF.

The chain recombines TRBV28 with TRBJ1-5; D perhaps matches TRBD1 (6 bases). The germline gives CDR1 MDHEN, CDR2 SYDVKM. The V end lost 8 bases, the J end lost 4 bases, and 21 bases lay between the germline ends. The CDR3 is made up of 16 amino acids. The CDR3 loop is CASRTMVQGFNQPQHF. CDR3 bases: TGTGCCAGCCGAACTATGGTACAGGGTTTTAATCAGCCCCAGCATTTT. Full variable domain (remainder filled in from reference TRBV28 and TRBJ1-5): DVKVTQSSRYLVKRTGEKVFLECVQDMDHENMFWYRQDPGLGLRLIYFSYDVKMKEKGDIPEGYSVSREKKERFSLILESASTNQTSMYLCASRTMVQGFNQPQHFGDGTRLSIL.

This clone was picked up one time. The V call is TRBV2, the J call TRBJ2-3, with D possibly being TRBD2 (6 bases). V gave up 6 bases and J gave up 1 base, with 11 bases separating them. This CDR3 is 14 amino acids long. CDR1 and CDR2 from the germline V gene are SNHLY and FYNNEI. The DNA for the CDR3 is TGTGCCAGCAGGAGCTGGGGGGGCACAGATACGCAGTATTTT. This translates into CASRSWGGTDTQYF. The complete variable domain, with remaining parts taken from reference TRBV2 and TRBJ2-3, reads EPEVTQTPSHQVTQMGQEVILRCVPISNHLYFYWYRQILGQKVEFLVSFYNNEISEKSEIFDDQFSVERPDGSNFTLKIRSTKLEDSAMYFCASRSWGGTDTQYFGPGTRLTVL.

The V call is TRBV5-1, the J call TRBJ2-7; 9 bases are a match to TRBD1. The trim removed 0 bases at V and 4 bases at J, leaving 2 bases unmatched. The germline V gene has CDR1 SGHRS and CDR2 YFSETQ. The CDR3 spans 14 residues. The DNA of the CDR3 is TGCGCCAGCAGCTTGGGGGGACAGGGTTACGAGCAGTACTTC. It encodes CASSLGGQGYEQYF.

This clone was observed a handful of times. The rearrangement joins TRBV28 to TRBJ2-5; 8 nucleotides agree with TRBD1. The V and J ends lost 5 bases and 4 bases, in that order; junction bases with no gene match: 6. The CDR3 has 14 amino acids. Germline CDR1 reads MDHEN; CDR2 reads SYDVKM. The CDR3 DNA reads TGTGCCAGCAGTCGGACAGGGTCGAGAGAGACCCAGTACTTC. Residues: CASSRTGSRETQYF.

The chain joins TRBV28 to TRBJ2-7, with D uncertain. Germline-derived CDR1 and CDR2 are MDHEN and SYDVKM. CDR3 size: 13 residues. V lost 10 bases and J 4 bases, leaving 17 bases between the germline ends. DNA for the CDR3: TGTGCCACCATTTCCTCCAGTGAATACGAGCAGTACTTC. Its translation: CATISSSEYEQYF.

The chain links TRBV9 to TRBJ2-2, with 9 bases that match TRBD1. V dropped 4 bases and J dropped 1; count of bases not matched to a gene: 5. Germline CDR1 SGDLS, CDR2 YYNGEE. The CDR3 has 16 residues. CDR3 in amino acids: CASSPWGQGNTGELFF. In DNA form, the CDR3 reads TGTGCCAGCAGCCCATGGGGACAGGGGAACACCGGGGAGCTGTTTTTT.

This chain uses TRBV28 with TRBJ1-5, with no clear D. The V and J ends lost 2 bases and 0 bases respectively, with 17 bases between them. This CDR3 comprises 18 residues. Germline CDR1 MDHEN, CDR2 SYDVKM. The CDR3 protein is CASSLEVTFSGSNQPQHF. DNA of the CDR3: TGTGCCAGCAGTTTAGAAGTTACTTTTTCGGGTAGCAATCAGCCCCAGCATTTT.

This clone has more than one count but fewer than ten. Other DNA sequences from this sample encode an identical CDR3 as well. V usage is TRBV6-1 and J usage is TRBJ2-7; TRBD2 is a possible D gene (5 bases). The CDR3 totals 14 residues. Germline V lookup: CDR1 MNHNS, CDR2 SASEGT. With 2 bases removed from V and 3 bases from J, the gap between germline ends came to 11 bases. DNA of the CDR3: TGTGCCAGCAGTGAATACAGAGGGATCTACGAGCAGTACTTC. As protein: CASSEYRGIYEQYF.

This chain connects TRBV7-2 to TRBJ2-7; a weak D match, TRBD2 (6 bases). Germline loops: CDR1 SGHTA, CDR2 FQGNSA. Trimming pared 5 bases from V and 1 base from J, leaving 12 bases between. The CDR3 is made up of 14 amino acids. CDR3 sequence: CASSLQGRSYEQYF. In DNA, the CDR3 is TGTGCCAGCAGCCTACAAGGGAGGTCCTACGAGCAGTACTTC.

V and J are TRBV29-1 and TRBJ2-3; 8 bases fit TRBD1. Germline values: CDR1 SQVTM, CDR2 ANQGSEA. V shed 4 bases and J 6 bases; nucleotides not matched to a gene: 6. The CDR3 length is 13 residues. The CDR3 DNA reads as TGCAGCGTTGCAGGACAGGGTGCGGATACGCAGTATTTT. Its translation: CSVAGQGADTQYF.

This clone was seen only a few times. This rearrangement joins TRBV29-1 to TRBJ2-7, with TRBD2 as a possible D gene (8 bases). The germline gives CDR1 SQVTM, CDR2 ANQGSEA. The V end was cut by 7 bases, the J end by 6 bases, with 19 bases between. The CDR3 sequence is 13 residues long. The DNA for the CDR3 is TGCAGCGCCAGACAGGGCGCGGGAGGCGAGCAGTACTTC. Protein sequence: CSARQGAGGEQYF.

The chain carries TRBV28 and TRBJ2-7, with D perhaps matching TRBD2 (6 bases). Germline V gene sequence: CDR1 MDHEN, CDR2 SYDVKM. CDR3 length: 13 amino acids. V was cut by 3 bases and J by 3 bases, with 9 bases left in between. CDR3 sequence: CASSFAGLYEQYF. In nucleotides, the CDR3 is TGTGCCAGCAGTTTCGCGGGGCTCTACGAGCAGTACTTC. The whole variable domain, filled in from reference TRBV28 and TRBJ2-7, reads DVKVTQSSRYLVKRTGEKVFLECVQDMDHENMFWYRQDPGLGLRLIYFSYDVKMKEKGDIPEGYSVSREKKERFSLILESASTNQTSMYLCASSFAGLYEQYFGPGTRLTVT.

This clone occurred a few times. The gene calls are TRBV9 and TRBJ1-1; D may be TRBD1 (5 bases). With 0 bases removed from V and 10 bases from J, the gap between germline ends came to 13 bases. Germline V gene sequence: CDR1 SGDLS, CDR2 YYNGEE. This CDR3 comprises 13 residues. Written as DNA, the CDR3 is TGTGCCAGCAGCGTAGGTGGCGGGGGGAGAGCTTTCTTT. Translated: CASSVGGGGRAFF.